This T cell receptor beta chain was captured by sequencing in a study of tumor-infiltrating lymphocytes in localized non-small cell lung cancer. Study-level background: The cohort mixed smokers and never-smokers, several histologies, and some post-neoadjuvant-chemotherapy samples. From each patient, both tumor and uninvolved lung, non-adjacent to tumor, were sampled. The study, taken as a whole, reports: Available tissue quantity limited TCR sequencing to a patient subset.

Worth noting for this clone: No antigen is known for it.

Using immunoSEQ multiplex PCR, the repertoire was profiled, and TCRdb retains in-frame clones only, with some absent. This table holds over 10,000 clones, approximately 83% found once. With 5 bases removed from V and 9 bases from J, the gap between germline ends came to 8 bases. Germline CDR1 MGHDK, CDR2 SYGVNS. The CDR3 totals 11 residues. This sequence was found in a human donor with non-small cell lung cancer. The sequencing sample was made of uninvolved lung tissue not adjacent to the tumor. The V and J genes are TRBV25-1 and TRBJ2-1; D call uncertain. CDR3 sequence reads: CASSRLGEQFF. DNA for the CDR3: TGTGCCAGCAGTCGCCTAGGTGAGCAGTTCTTC.